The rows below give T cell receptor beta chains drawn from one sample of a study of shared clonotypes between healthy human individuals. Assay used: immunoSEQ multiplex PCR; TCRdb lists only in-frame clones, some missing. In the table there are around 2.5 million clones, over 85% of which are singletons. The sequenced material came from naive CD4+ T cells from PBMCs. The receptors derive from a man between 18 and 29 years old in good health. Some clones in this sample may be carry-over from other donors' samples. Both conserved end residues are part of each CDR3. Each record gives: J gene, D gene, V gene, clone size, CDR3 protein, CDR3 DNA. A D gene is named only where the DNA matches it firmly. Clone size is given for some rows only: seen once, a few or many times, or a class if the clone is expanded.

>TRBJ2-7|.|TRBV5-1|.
CASSFPGTVYEQYF
TGCGCCAGCAGCTTTCCCGGGACGGTCTACGAGCAGTACTTC
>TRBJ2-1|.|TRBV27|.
CASSPSQPYNEQFF
TGTGCCAGCAGTCCATCACAGCCCTACAATGAGCAGTTCTTC
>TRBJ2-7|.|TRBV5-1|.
CASSLGTSSYEQYF
TGCGCCAGCAGCTTGGGGACGAGCTCCTACGAGCAGTACTTC
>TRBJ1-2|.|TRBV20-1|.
CSAQNYGYTF
TGCAGTGCCCAAAACTATGGCTACACCTTC
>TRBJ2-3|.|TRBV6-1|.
CASKGHPSTDTQYF
TGTGCCAGCAAGGGACACCCGAGCACAGATACGCAGTATTTT
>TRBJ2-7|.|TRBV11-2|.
CASSLLRLGPGLPSEQYF
TGTGCCAGCAGCTTATTGCGTTTGGGACCGGGACTCCCTTCCGAGCAGTACTTC
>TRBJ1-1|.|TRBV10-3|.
CAISEGGWDIEAFF
TGTGCCATCAGTGAGGGAGGGTGGGACATTGAAGCTTTCTTT
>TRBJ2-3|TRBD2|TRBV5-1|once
CASSFRAGGPDTQYF
TGCGCCAGCAGCTTTCGGGCGGGAGGGCCGGATACGCAGTATTTT
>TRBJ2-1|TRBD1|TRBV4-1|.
CASSQPGQRLEQFF
TGCGCCAGCAGCCAGCCGGGACAGCGTCTCGAGCAGTTCTTC
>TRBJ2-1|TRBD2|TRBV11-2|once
CASSLLAGSYNEQFF
TGTGCCAGCAGCTTACTAGCGGGCTCCTACAATGAGCAGTTCTTC
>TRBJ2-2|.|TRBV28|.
CASSFWGAAGQANTGELFF
TGTGCCAGCAGTTTTTGGGGGGCAGCAGGACAGGCGAACACCGGGGAGCTGTTTTTT
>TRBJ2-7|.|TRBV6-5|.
CASSYSGGGVYEQYF
TGTGCCAGCAGTTACTCAGGGGGAGGAGTTTACGAGCAGTACTTC
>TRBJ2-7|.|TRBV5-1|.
CASSLGIQGPYEQYF
TGCGCCAGCAGCTTGGGTATCCAGGGCCCCTACGAGCAGTACTTC
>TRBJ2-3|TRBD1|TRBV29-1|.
CSVGDRGLGDTQYF
TGCAGCGTAGGGGACAGGGGGCTTGGAGATACGCAGTATTTT
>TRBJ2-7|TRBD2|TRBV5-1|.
CASSTGLAGYPSYEQYF
TGCGCCAGCAGCACGGGACTAGCGGGTTACCCCTCCTACGAGCAGTACTTC
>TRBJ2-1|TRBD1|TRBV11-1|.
CASSQVVTGGSSYNEQFF
TGTGCCAGCAGCCAAGTAGTGACAGGGGGCTCCTCCTACAATGAGCAGTTCTTC
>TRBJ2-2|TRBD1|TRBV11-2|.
CASSRIDRGWGGELFF
TGTGCCAGCAGCCGCATCGACAGGGGATGGGGCGGGGAGCTGTTTTTT
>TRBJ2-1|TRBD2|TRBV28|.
CASSLGAGWAVTHNEQFF
TGTGCCAGCAGTTTGGGAGCGGGATGGGCAGTTACCCACAATGAGCAGTTCTTC
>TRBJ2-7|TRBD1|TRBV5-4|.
CASSAGTGLYEQYF
TGTGCCAGCAGCGCCGGGACAGGGTTATACGAGCAGTACTTC
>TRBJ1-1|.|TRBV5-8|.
CASSLQAGGTEAFF
TGTGCCAGCAGCTTACAGGCCGGCGGCACTGAAGCTTTCTTT